The rows below give T cell receptor beta chains drawn from one sample of a study of monozygotic twins with inflammatory bowel disease. No DNA is given; TCRdb re-called the 5' RACE reads and lists each CDR3 protein once. The sample is made up of fewer than 550,000 distinct CDR3 sequences, and the top ten hold around 2.5% of it. Sequencing was carried out using blood. The receptors were gathered from a human donor with ulcerative colitis or Crohn's disease, or a healthy co-twin of an affected twin (not recorded which). Both conserved end residues are part of each CDR3. The order of the fields is J gene, V gene, CDR3 protein.

TRBJ2-3,TRBV4-1,CASSQGLLPDTQYF
TRBJ2-7,TRBV6-2/TRBV6-3,CASRPTGTSPGEQYF
TRBJ2-3,TRBV4-1,CASSQEAGTFGDTQYF
TRBJ1-4,TRBV20-1,CSARDLGKLFF
TRBJ1-2,TRBV20-1,CSAPSGQGASLNYGYTF
TRBJ1-3,TRBV28,CASSSRVSWRNTIYF
TRBJ1-2,TRBV13,CASSLGQRTGGVYGYTF
TRBJ1-4,TRBV19,CASSIQQPGKLFF
TRBJ2-3,TRBV12-3/TRBV12-4,CASGLFSSDTQYF
TRBJ2-1,TRBV12-3/TRBV12-4,CASHGAEPNEQFF
TRBJ2-5,TRBV6-5,CASSYSGVAGGPDETQYF
TRBJ1-6,TRBV5-1,CASSSGGQGNSPLHF
TRBJ2-1,TRBV25-1,CASTGRADNEQFF
TRBJ2-7,TRBV20-1,CSARIDFSGRANEQYF
TRBJ2-3,TRBV18,CASSPKGTSTDTQYF
TRBJ1-2,TRBV6-1,CASSLSVAGGGYTF